Listed below are T cell receptor beta chains from one sample, sequenced in a study of CD8 T cells in ankylosing spondylitis. TCRdb recomputed calls from the 5' RACE reads with MiXCR, one row per CDR3 protein. Of around 390,000 distinct CDR3 sequences listed, 20% to 25% are singletons. Material: blood, either unsorted or a sorted T cell fraction (not recorded which). The receptor set was obtained from a male donor with ankylosing spondylitis. Both conserved end residues are part of each CDR3. Fields, in order: V gene, clone size, D gene, J gene, CDR3 protein, CDR3 DNA. A D gene is named only where the DNA matches it firmly. Some rows mark clone size as missing; the rest say once, few, many or name a class of expanded clone.

V gene: TRBV10-2
clone size: .
D gene: TRBD2
J gene: TRBJ2-2
CDR3 protein: CASFRAGLNTGELFF
CDR3 DNA: TGCGCCAGCTTTCGAGCGGGACTAAACACCGGGGAGCTGTTTTTT

V gene: TRBV5-1
clone size: few
D gene: .
J gene: TRBJ1-6
CDR3 protein: CASSPGLYNSPLHF
CDR3 DNA: TGCGCCAGCAGCCCGGGACTGTATAATTCACCCCTCCACTTT

V gene: TRBV7-9
clone size: few
D gene: .
J gene: TRBJ1-1
CDR3 protein: CASSFGQRNTEAFF
CDR3 DNA: TGTGCCAGCAGCTTCGGACAGCGGAACACTGAAGCTTTCTTT

V gene: TRBV30
clone size: few
D gene: TRBD1
J gene: TRBJ1-2
CDR3 protein: CAWSVETGNYGYTF
CDR3 DNA: TGTGCCTGGAGTGTCGAGACAGGGAACTATGGCTACACCTTC

V gene: TRBV12-3/TRBV12-4
clone size: few
D gene: .
J gene: TRBJ2-1
CDR3 protein: CASSTTSPNEQFF
CDR3 DNA: TGTGCCAGCAGTACCACTAGTCCCAATGAGCAGTTCTTC

V gene: TRBV20-1
clone size: few
D gene: TRBD2
J gene: TRBJ2-1
CDR3 protein: CSAYATSGGYNEQFF
CDR3 DNA: TGCAGTGCTTACGCGACTAGCGGAGGGTACAATGAGCAGTTCTTC

V gene: TRBV20-1
clone size: few
D gene: .
J gene: TRBJ1-4
CDR3 protein: CSARDRAKLFF
CDR3 DNA: TGCAGTGCTAGAGACAGGGCTAAACTGTTTTTT

V gene: TRBV19
clone size: few
D gene: TRBD2
J gene: TRBJ2-1
CDR3 protein: CASSGTSGKGNEQFF
CDR3 DNA: TGTGCCAGTAGTGGGACTAGCGGAAAGGGGAATGAGCAGTTCTTC

V gene: TRBV29-1
clone size: few
D gene: .
J gene: TRBJ2-3
CDR3 protein: CSESGTAKDTQYF
CDR3 DNA: TGCAGCGAGAGCGGGACAGCAAAAGATACGCAGTATTTT

V gene: TRBV20-1
clone size: .
D gene: .
J gene: TRBJ1-1
CDR3 protein: CSASSTANTEAFF
CDR3 DNA: TGCAGTGCTAGCTCAACAGCGAACACTGAAGCTTTCTTT

V gene: TRBV20-1
clone size: many
D gene: TRBD2
J gene: TRBJ2-1
CDR3 protein: CSARSGTSGRNEQFF
CDR3 DNA: TGCAGTGCTAGATCTGGGACTAGCGGGAGAAATGAGCAGTTCTTC

V gene: TRBV19
clone size: .
D gene: TRBD1
J gene: TRBJ2-7
CDR3 protein: CASSVRTGGHEQYF
CDR3 DNA: TGTGCCAGTAGTGTAAGGACAGGGGGCCACGAGCAGTACTTC

V gene: TRBV12-3/TRBV12-4
clone size: .
D gene: .
J gene: TRBJ2-2
CDR3 protein: CASSQMAMGTGELFF
CDR3 DNA: TGTGCCAGCAGTCAGATGGCTATGGGGACCGGGGAGCTGTTTTTT

V gene: TRBV6-2/TRBV6-3
clone size: few
D gene: .
J gene: TRBJ2-5
CDR3 protein: CASSVRRRETQYF
CDR3 DNA: TGTGCCAGCAGCGTCCGAAGGAGGGAGACCCAGTACTTC

V gene: TRBV23-1
clone size: few
D gene: TRBD1
J gene: TRBJ2-7
CDR3 protein: CASSHGSDRVEQYF
CDR3 DNA: TGCGCCAGCAGTCATGGATCGGACAGGGTTGAGCAGTACTTC

V gene: TRBV5-1
clone size: few
D gene: .
J gene: TRBJ2-7
CDR3 protein: CASSLVQNEQYF
CDR3 DNA: TGCGCCAGCAGCTTGGTCCAGAACGAGCAGTACTTC

V gene: TRBV20-1
clone size: few
D gene: TRBD2
J gene: TRBJ2-3
CDR3 protein: CSAYIIELAGGPTDTQYF
CDR3 DNA: TGCAGTGCTTACATAATAGAACTAGCGGGAGGCCCCACAGATACGCAGTATTTT

V gene: TRBV2
clone size: .
D gene: .
J gene: TRBJ2-3
CDR3 protein: CASSRRWTQSTDTQYF
CDR3 DNA: TGTGCCAGCAGTAGGCGCTGGACACAAAGCACAGATACGCAGTATTTT

V gene: TRBV12-3/TRBV12-4
clone size: once
D gene: TRBD1
J gene: TRBJ1-1
CDR3 protein: CASTKTGGTEAFF
CDR3 DNA: TGTGCCAGCACCAAGACAGGGGGGACTGAAGCTTTCTTT

V gene: TRBV29-1
clone size: many
D gene: .
J gene: TRBJ2-2
CDR3 protein: CSVPSRAGSLGELFF
CDR3 DNA: TGCAGCGTTCCCAGCCGGGCAGGGAGTTTGGGGGAGCTGTTTTTT

V gene: TRBV23-1
clone size: .
D gene: .
J gene: TRBJ2-4
CDR3 protein: CASTPKSLGKNIQYF
CDR3 DNA: TGCGCCAGCACCCCAAAGTCCCTGGGCAAAAACATTCAGTACTTC

V gene: TRBV11-3
clone size: many
D gene: TRBD1
J gene: TRBJ2-1
CDR3 protein: CASSLDRGGYNEQFF
CDR3 DNA: TGTGCCAGCAGCCTCGACAGGGGCGGATACAATGAGCAGTTCTTC

V gene: TRBV2
clone size: few
D gene: .
J gene: TRBJ2-4
CDR3 protein: CASSKLGVSAKNIQYF
CDR3 DNA: TGTGCCAGCAGCAAGTTAGGGGTGTCGGCCAAAAACATTCAGTACTTC

V gene: TRBV4-3
clone size: .
D gene: TRBD2
J gene: TRBJ2-6
CDR3 protein: CASSQDGSGRIGANVLTF
CDR3 DNA: TGCGCCAGCAGCCAAGACGGTAGCGGGAGGATCGGGGCCAACGTCCTGACTTTC

V gene: TRBV4-2
clone size: .
D gene: TRBD1
J gene: TRBJ1-5
CDR3 protein: CASSVGQGTDPNQPQHF
CDR3 DNA: TGTGCCAGCAGTGTTGGACAGGGCACAGATCCCAATCAGCCCCAGCATTTT

V gene: TRBV30
clone size: .
D gene: .
J gene: TRBJ2-1
CDR3 protein: CAWSGSAHNEQFF
CDR3 DNA: TGTGCCTGGAGCGGGTCTGCGCACAATGAGCAGTTCTTC

V gene: TRBV28
clone size: .
D gene: TRBD2
J gene: TRBJ2-1
CDR3 protein: CASTGTNEDEQFF
CDR3 DNA: TGTGCCAGCACAGGGACTAACGAAGATGAGCAGTTCTTC

V gene: TRBV12-3/TRBV12-4
clone size: .
D gene: TRBD2
J gene: TRBJ2-1
CDR3 protein: CASRPSLAWDEQFF
CDR3 DNA: TGTGCCAGCAGACCCTCACTAGCGTGGGATGAGCAGTTCTTC

V gene: TRBV7-9
clone size: few
D gene: .
J gene: TRBJ1-1
CDR3 protein: CASSLGTDTEAFF
CDR3 DNA: TGTGCCAGCAGCTTAGGGACGGACACTGAAGCTTTCTTT

V gene: TRBV25-1
clone size: .
D gene: .
J gene: TRBJ2-7
CDR3 protein: CASSETGQIYEQYF
CDR3 DNA: TGTGCCAGCAGTGAAACGGGGCAGATATACGAGCAGTACTTC

V gene: TRBV18
clone size: .
D gene: .
J gene: TRBJ1-1
CDR3 protein: CASSPGRQRNTEAFF
CDR3 DNA: TGTGCCAGCTCACCAGGTAGGCAGAGGAACACTGAAGCTTTCTTT

V gene: TRBV20-1
clone size: few
D gene: TRBD2
J gene: TRBJ2-7
CDR3 protein: CSARKRELSYEQYF
CDR3 DNA: TGCAGCGCACGGAAGCGGGAGTTATCCTACGAGCAGTACTTC

V gene: TRBV7-3
clone size: once
D gene: TRBD2
J gene: TRBJ2-1
CDR3 protein: CASSLRTSAGSYNEQFF
CDR3 DNA: TGTGCCAGCAGCCTCCGGACTAGCGCGGGCTCCTACAATGAGCAGTTCTTC